The present TCR beta chain was sequenced within a study of Graves' ophthalmopathy and Graves' hyperthyroidism. Across the study: Blood was drawn at initial diagnosis, before any treatment.

New diagnoses, under 2 months' duration, and ages 18 to 65 characterized the hyperthyroidism patients. Thyroid ultrasound, orbital computed tomography, TRAb, serum thyroxine and clinical symptoms formed the basis of diagnosis. RNA transcripts provided the template for amplifying TCR beta CDR3 regions. HTBI primers were used in a first-round RT-PCR, which preceded a second-round multiplex PCR. Each CDR3 protein is one row after TCRdb ran MiXCR on the multiplex PCR reads. The data show hundreds of thousands of distinct CDR3 sequences, 20% to 25% seen once. Notes on this clonotype: Antigen: not known.

Regarding the study as a whole: The study's model predicted ophthalmopathy progression at about 68% sensitivity and 72% to 85% specificity.

This CDR3 has 15 residues. V shed 2 bases and J shed 6 bases, with 16 bases lying between them. The germline V gene encodes CDR1 SGHVS and CDR2 FQNEAQ. The clonotype originates from a woman under 30 with stable Graves' hyperthyroidism. Some clones in this sample may be carry-over from other donors' samples. The sample was peripheral blood. J is TRBJ2-5 and V is TRBV7-8, with D possibly TRBD1 on 6 matching bases. The CDR3 bases are TGTGCCAGCAGCTTAAGGGCAGGGGTTGTTCAGACCCAGTACTTC. The encoded protein is CASSLRAGVVQTQYF. Using reference TRBV7-8 and TRBJ2-5 for the parts outside the CDR3, the full variable domain is GAGVSQSPRYKVAKRGQDVALRCDPISGHVSLFWYQQALGQGPEFLTYFQNEAQLDKSGLPSDRFFAERPEGSVSTLKIQRTQQEDSAVYLCASSLRAGVVQTQYFGPGTRLLVL.